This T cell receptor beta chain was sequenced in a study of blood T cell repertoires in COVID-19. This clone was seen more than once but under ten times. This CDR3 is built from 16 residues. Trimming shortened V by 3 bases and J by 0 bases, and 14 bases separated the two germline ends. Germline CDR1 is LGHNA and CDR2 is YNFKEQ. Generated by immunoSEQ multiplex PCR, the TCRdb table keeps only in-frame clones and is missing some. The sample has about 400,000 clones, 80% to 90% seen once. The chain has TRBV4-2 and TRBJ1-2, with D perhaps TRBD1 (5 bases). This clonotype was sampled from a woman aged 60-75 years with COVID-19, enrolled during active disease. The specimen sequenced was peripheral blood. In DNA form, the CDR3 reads TGTGCCAGCAGCCAGCAGTCTCAGGGAACTAACTATGGCTACACCTTC. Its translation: CASSQQSQGTNYGYTF.